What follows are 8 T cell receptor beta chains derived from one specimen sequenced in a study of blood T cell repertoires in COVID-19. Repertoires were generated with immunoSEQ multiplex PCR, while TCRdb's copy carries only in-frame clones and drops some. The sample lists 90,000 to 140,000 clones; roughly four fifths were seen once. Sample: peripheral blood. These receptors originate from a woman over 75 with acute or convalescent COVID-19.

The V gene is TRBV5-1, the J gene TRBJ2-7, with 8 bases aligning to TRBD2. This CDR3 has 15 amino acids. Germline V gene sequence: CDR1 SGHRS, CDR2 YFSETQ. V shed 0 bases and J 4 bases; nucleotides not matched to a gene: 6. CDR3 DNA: TGCGCCAGCAGCTTGGACCGAGCGGGAGTATACGAGCAGTACTTC. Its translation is CASSLDRAGVYEQYF.

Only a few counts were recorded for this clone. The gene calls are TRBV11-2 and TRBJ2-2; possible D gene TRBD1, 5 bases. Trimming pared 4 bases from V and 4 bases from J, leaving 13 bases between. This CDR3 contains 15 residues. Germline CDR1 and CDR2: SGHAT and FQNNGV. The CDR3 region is CASSSEDNPTGELFF. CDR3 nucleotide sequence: TGTGCCAGCAGCTCTGAGGACAATCCCACCGGGGAGCTGTTTTTT. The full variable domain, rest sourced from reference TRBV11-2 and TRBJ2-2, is EAGVAQSPRYKIIEKRQSVAFWCNPISGHATLYWYQQILGQGPKLLIQFQNNGVVDDSQLPKDRFSAERLKGVDSTLKIQPAKLEDSAVYLCASSSEDNPTGELFFGEGSRLTVL.

The CDR3 region is CASSVSSYSYTF. CDR3 nucleotides: TGTGCCAGCAGTGTATCGTCATACTCCTACACCTTC. V and J are TRBV2 and TRBJ1-2; D ambiguous. The CDR3 covers 12 residues. CDR1 and CDR2 (germline): SNHLY, FYNNEI. Between the trimmed V and J ends, which lost 4 bases and 10 bases, there was a span of 13 bases.

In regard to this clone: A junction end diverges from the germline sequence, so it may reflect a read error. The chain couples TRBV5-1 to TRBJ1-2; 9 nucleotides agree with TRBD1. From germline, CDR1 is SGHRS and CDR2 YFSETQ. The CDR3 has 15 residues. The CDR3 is CACSETGNRGLGYTF. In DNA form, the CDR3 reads TGCGCCTGCAGTGAAACCGGGAACAGGGGGCTTGGCTACACCTTC.

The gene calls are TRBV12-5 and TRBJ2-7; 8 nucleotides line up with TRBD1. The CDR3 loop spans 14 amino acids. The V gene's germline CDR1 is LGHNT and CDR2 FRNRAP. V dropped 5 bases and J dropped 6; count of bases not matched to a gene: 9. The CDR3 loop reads CASGLGTGGTEQYF. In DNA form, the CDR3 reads TGTGCTAGTGGTCTAGGGACAGGAGGAACCGAGCAGTACTTC.

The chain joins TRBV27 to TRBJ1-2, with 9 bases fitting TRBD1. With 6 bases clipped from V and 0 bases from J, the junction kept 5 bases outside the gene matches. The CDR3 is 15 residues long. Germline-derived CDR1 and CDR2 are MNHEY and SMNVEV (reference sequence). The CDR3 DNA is TGTGCCAGCAGAGCACAGGGGGCTGCTAACTATGGCTACACCTTC. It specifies CASRAQGAANYGYTF.

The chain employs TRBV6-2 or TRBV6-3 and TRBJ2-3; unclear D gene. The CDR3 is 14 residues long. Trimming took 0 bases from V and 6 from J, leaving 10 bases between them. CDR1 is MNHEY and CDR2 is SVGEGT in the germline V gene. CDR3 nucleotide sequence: TGTGCCAGCAGTTACTCAAAGCCCGGGGATACGCAGTATTTT. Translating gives CASSYSKPGDTQYF.

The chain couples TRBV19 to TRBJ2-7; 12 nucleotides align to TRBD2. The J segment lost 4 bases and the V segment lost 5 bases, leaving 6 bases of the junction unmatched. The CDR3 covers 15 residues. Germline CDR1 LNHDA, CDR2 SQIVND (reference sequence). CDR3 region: CASSGLAGGPYEQYF. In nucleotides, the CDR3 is TGTGCCAGTAGTGGCCTAGCGGGAGGGCCGTACGAGCAGTACTTC. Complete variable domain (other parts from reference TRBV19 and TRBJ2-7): DGGITQSPKYLFRKEGQNVTLSCEQNLNHDAMYWYRQDPGQGLRLIYYSQIVNDFQKGDIAEGYSVSREKKESFPLTVTSAQKNPTAFYLCASSGLAGGPYEQYFGPGTRLTVT.